The 15 T cell receptor beta chains presented below share a single source sample, sequenced in a study of technical replicates of blood from a handful of donors. Method: immunoSEQ multiplex PCR; TCRdb's copy keeps in-frame clones and lacks some. The table records about 61,000 clones, about 90% of them present only once. Material for sequencing was PBMCs. The receptor set was obtained from a human donor in good health. Some clones in this sample may be carry-over from other donors' samples.

The chain links TRBV5-4 to TRBJ2-3, with 12 bases identical to TRBD1. V lost 3 bases and J lost 3; bases outside the gene matches: 5. This CDR3 comprises 16 residues. The germline V gene encodes CDR1 SGHNT and CDR2 YYREEE (reference sequence). CDR3 residues: CASSSRDRGRTDTQYF. Written as DNA, the CDR3 is TGTGCCAGCAGCTCCCGGGACAGGGGGCGGACAGATACGCAGTATTTT. Combining the CDR3 with reference TRBV5-4 and TRBJ2-3 gives the whole variable domain ETGVTQSPTHLIKTRGQQVTLRCSSQSGHNTVSWYQQALGQGPQFIFQYYREEENGRGNFPPRFSGLQFPNYSSELNVNALELDDSALYLCASSSRDRGRTDTQYFGPGTRLTVL.

The chain is built from TRBV2 and TRBJ2-7; no reliable D call. There are 13 residues in the CDR3. Trimming shortened V by 1 base and J by 2 bases, and 6 bases separated the two germline ends. Germline CDR1 and CDR2: SNHLY and FYNNEI. In DNA form, the CDR3 reads TGTGCCAGCAGTGAAGGGCCCGCCTACGAGCAGTACTTC. Translating gives CASSEGPAYEQYF.

Only one count was recorded for this clone. J is TRBJ2-4 and V is TRBV7-2, with unresolved D. Deletions cut 5 bases from V and 4 bases from J, with 6 bases between. Germline V lookup: CDR1 SGHTA, CDR2 FQGNSA. The CDR3 covers 12 residues. DNA of the CDR3: TGTGCCAGCAGCATATTAAAAAACATTCAGTACTTC. This encodes CASSILKNIQYF. The full variable domain, completed using reference TRBV7-2 and TRBJ2-4, is GAGVSQSPSNKVTEKGKDVELRCDPISGHTALYWYRQSLGQGLEFLIYFQGNSAPDKSGLPSDRFSAERTGGSVSTLTIQRTQQEDSAVYLCASSILKNIQYFGAGTRLSVL.

The chain has TRBV30 and TRBJ2-5; 10 bases are a match to TRBD1. The V segment lost 4 bases and the J segment 5 bases; nucleotides outside the gene matches: 7. CDR3 size: 14 residues. In germline, CDR1 is GTSNPN, CDR2 SVGIG (reference sequence). CDR3 sequence reads: CAWNDRGRAETQYF. CDR3 bases: TGTGCCTGGAACGACAGGGGGCGGGCGGAGACCCAGTACTTC.

The chain recombines TRBV28 with TRBJ1-1, with 8 bases fitting TRBD1. Trimming removed 5 bases from V and 6 bases from J; junction bases left unmatched: 8. CDR3 length: 14 residues. Germline CDR1 MDHEN, CDR2 SYDVKM. The CDR3 nucleotides are TGTGCCAGCAGTCCAGACAGGGGCAACGCTGAAGCTTTCTTT. Translated, it gives CASSPDRGNAEAFF.

With regard to this clone: One end of the junction does not line up with germline, which may come from a read error. The chain carries TRBV7-9 and TRBJ2-5; D remains unclear. Germline values: CDR1 SEHNR, CDR2 FQNEAQ (reference sequence). The CDR3 sequence is 9 residues long. CDR3 in DNA: TGTGCCAGCAGCTTATCCGCGGACTTC. It is translated as CASSLSADF.

This sequence joins TRBV4-1 and TRBJ1-3; no reliable D call. V shed 0 bases and J shed 7 bases, with 4 bases lying between them. CDR3 length: 12 residues. Germline V gene sequence: CDR1 MGHRA, CDR2 YSYEKL. CDR3 in amino acids: CASSQDSNTIYF. The CDR3 nucleotides read TGCGCCAGCAGCCAAGATAGCAACACCATATATTTT.

This rearrangement joins TRBV13 to TRBJ1-1, with D uncertain. The CDR3 covers 15 residues. Germline V gives CDR1 PRHDT, CDR2 FYEKMQ (reference sequence). Deletions cut 5 bases from V and 6 bases from J, with 19 bases between. The CDR3 DNA sequence: TGTGCCAGCAGCCCGCGAGGAAGAAGCGGCGCTGAAGCTTTCTTT. Encoded protein: CASSPRGRSGAEAFF.

This clone came up once. The V call is TRBV7-9, the J call TRBJ2-3; 7 positions match TRBD1. V shed 5 bases, J shed 0 bases, and the junction held 2 bases outside the gene matches. Germline V gene lookup returns CDR1 SEHNR and CDR2 FQNEAQ (reference sequence). The length of the CDR3 is 14 residues. The chain's CDR3 is CASSLGQSTDTQYF. The CDR3 DNA reads as TGTGCCAGCAGCCTGGGACAGAGCACAGATACGCAGTATTTT.

The CDR3 DNA is TGTGCCAGCAGCGCAGACACACTCAGCTCTGGAAACACCATATATTTT. Protein sequence: CASSADTLSSGNTIYF. J is TRBJ1-3 and V is TRBV9; D uncertain. The CDR3 runs 16 residues. V lost 3 bases to trimming and J lost 0 bases, with 13 bases between them. Germline values: CDR1 SGDLS, CDR2 YYNGEE.

V usage is TRBV4-3 and J usage is TRBJ1-4; 9 nucleotides agree with TRBD1. Germline CDR1 and CDR2: LGHNA and YSLEER. The CDR3 runs 13 residues. Losses at the gene ends were 4 bases for V and 7 bases for J; bases not matched to a gene: 1. CDR3: CASSRDRAEKLFF. DNA of the CDR3: TGCGCCAGCAGCCGGGACAGGGCTGAAAAACTGTTTTTT.

V is TRBV5-1 and J is TRBJ1-2; tentatively, D is TRBD1 (6 bases). From germline, CDR1 is SGHRS and CDR2 YFSETQ. This CDR3 spans 16 amino acids. V lost 5 bases and J lost 2, with 19 bases in between. The CDR3 DNA is TGCGCCAGCAGATCGGTCACCCCGGGACACAACTATGGCTACACCTTC. The encoded protein is CASRSVTPGHNYGYTF.

Written as DNA, the CDR3 is TGCGCCAGCAGCCCCGACAGGGGGCGGGAAAAACTGTTTTTT. It translates to CASSPDRGREKLFF. The chain recombines TRBV5-1 with TRBJ1-4, with 10 bases matching TRBD1. The CDR3 is made up of 14 amino acids. The germline CDR1 and CDR2 sequences are SGHRS and YFSETQ. V was clipped by 4 bases and J by 8 bases; unmatched bases: 5.

The chain carries TRBV5-4 and TRBJ2-4, with 11 bases that match TRBD1. The J segment lost 2 bases and the V segment lost 0 bases, leaving 4 bases of the junction unmatched. Germline CDR1 SGHNT, CDR2 YYREEE (reference sequence). CDR3 length: 17 amino acids. CDR3 sequence: CASSLAGQGVSKNIQYF. CDR3 sequence (DNA): TGTGCCAGCAGCTTGGCGGGACAGGGGGTGTCCAAAAACATTCAGTACTTC.

This rearrangement joins TRBV4-1 to TRBJ1-1; no firm D call. The CDR3 spans 11 residues. V was cut by 4 bases and J by 7 bases, with 7 bases left in between. In germline, CDR1 is MGHRA, CDR2 YSYEKL. This chain's CDR3 is CASSLGLEAFF. The CDR3 nucleotides are TGCGCCAGCAGCCTCGGACTTGAAGCTTTCTTT.